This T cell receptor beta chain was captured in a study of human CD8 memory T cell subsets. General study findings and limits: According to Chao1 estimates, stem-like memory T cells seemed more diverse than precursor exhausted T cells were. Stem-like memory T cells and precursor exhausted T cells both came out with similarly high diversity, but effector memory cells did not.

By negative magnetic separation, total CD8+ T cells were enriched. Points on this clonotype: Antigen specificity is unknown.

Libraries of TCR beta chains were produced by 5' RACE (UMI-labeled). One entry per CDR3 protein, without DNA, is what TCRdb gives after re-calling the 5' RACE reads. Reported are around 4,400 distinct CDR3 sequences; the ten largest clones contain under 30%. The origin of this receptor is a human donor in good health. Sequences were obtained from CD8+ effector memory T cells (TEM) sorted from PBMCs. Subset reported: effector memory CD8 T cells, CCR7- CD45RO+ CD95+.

This CDR3 is CSARTGHTDQETQYF. This chain connects TRBV20-1 to TRBJ2-5; TCRdb's D call of TRBD1 is untestable without DNA. The CDR3 loop spans 15 amino acids. The germline CDR1 and CDR2 sequences are DFQATT and SNEGSKA (reference sequence).